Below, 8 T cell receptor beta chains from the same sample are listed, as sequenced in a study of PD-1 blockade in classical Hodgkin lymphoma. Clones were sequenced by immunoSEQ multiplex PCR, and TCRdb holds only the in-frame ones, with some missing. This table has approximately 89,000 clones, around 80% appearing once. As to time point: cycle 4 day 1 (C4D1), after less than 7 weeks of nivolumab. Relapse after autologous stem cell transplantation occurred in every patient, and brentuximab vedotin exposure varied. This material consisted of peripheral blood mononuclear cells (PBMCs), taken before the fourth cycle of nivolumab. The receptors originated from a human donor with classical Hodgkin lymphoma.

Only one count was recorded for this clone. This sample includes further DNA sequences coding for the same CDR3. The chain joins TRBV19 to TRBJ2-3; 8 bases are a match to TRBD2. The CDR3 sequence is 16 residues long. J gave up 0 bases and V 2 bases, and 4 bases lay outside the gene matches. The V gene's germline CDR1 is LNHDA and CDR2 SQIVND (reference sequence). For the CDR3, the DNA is TGTGCCAGTAGTATAATGGCTAGCGGGAGCACAGATACGCAGTATTTT. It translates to CASSIMASGSTDTQYF.

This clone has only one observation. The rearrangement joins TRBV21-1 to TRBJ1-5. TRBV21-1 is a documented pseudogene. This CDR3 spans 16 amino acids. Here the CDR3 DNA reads TGTGCCAGCAGCAGTCCGGGGCCCCCTCGGGATCAGCCCCAGCATTTT. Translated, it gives CASSSPGPPRDQPQHF.

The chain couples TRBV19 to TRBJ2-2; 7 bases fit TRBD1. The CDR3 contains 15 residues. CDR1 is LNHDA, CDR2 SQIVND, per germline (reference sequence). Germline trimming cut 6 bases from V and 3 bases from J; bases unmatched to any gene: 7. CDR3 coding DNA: TGTGCCAGTAGATTGACAGGGAAGGACACCGGGGAGCTGTTTTTT. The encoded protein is CASRLTGKDTGELFF.

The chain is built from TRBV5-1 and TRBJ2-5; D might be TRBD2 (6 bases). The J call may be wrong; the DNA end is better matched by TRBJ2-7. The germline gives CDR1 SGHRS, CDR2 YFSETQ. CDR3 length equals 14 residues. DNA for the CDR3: TGCGCCAGCAGCTTGAGGGACTGGGTCGACGAGCAGTACTTC. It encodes CASSLRDWVDEQYF.

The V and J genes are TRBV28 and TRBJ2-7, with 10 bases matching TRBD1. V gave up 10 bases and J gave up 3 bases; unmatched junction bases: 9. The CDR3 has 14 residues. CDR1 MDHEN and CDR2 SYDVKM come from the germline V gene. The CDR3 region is CATSGGQGVYEQYF. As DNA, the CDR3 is TGTGCCACCTCGGGTGGACAGGGGGTCTACGAGCAGTACTTC.

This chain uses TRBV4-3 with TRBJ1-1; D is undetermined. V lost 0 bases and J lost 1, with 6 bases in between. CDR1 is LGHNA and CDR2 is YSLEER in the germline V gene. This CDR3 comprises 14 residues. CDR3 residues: CASSQDHRNTEAFF. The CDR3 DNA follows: TGCGCCAGCAGCCAAGACCACAGGAACACTGAAGCTTTCTTT.

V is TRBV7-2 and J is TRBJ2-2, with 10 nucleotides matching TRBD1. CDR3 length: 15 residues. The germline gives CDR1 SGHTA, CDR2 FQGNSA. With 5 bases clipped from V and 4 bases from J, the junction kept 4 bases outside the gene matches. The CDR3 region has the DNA TGTGCCAGCAGCCCGCGGACAGGGGGCACCGGGGAGCTGTTTTTT. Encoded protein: CASSPRTGGTGELFF. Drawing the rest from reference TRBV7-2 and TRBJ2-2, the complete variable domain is GAGVSQSPSNKVTEKGKDVELRCDPISGHTALYWYRQSLGQGLEFLIYFQGNSAPDKSGLPSDRFSAERTGGSVSTLTIQRTQQEDSAVYLCASSPRTGGTGELFFGEGSRLTVL.

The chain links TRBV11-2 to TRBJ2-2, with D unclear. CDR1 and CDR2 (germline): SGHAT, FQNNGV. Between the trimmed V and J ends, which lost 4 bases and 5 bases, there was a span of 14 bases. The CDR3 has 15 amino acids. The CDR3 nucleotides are TGTGCCAGCAGCTATGTAGCCAGTCGGACCGGGGAGCTGTTTTTT. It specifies CASSYVASRTGELFF.